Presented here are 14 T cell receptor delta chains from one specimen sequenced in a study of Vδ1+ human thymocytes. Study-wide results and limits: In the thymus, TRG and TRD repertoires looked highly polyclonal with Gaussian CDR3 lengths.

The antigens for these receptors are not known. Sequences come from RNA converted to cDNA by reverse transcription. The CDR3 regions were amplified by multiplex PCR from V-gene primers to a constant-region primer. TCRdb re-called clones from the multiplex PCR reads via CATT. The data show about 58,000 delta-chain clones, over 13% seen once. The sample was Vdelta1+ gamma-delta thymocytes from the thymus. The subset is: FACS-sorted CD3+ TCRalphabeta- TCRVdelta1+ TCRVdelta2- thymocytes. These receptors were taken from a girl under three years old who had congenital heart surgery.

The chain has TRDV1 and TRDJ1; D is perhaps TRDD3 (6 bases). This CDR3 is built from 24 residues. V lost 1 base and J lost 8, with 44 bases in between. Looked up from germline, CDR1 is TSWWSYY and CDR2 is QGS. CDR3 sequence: CALGEPASFPPHRAGERRVGKLIF. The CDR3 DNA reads TGTGCTCTTGGGGAACCCGCCAGCTTCCCCCCCCATCGAGCTGGGGAGAGGCGGGTCGGAAAACTCATCTTT.

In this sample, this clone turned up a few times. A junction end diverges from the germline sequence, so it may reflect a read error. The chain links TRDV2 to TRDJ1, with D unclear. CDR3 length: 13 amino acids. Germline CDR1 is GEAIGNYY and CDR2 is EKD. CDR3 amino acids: CACDNLVMPKLTF. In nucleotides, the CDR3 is TGTGCCTGTGACAACTTGGTGATGCCAAAACTCACCTTT.

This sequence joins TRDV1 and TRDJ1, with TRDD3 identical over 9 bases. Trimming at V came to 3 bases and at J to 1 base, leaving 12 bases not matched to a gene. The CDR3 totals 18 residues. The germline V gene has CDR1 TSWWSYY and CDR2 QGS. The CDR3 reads CALGDFWAGDTGTDKLIF. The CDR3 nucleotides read TGTGCTCTTGGGGACTTTTGGGCCGGGGATACGGGCACCGATAAACTCATCTTT.

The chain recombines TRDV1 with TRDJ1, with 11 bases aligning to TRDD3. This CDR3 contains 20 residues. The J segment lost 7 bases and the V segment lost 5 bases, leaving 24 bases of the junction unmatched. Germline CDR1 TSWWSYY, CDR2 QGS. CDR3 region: CALGNLVMAKLGDIDGKLIF. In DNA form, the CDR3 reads TGTGCTCTTGGGAACCTCGTAATGGCTAAACTGGGGGATATAGACGGTAAACTCATCTTT.

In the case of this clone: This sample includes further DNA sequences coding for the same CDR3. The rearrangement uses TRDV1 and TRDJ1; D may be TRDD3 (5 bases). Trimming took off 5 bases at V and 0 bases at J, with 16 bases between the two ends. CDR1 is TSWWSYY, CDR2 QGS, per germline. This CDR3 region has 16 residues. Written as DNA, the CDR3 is TGTGCTCTTGGGCGACCCCCGGGGAGGTACACCGATAAACTCATCTTT. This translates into CALGRPPGRYTDKLIF.

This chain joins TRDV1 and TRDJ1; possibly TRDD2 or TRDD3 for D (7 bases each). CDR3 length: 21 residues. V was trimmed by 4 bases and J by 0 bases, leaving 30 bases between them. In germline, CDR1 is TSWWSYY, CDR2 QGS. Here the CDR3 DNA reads TGTGCTCTTGGGGCTCGGCCTTCCTTGGGGCCTGGGGGTCCATACACCGATAAACTCATCTTT. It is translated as CALGARPSLGPGGPYTDKLIF.

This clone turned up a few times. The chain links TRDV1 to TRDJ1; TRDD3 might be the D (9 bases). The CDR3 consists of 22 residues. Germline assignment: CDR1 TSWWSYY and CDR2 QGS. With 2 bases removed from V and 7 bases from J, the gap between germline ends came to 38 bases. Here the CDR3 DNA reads TGTGCTCTTGGGGAAATGGACTTCCTACGTTCCAGGGGGATACTTTGGAGAGGTAAACTCATCTTT. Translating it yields CALGEMDFLRSRGILWRGKLIF.

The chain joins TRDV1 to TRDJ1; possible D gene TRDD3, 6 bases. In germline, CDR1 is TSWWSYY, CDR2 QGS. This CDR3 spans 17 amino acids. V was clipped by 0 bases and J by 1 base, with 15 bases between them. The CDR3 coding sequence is TGTGCTCTTGGGGAACTGCCTAGGGGGGACCTCACCGATAAACTCATCTTT. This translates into CALGELPRGDLTDKLIF.

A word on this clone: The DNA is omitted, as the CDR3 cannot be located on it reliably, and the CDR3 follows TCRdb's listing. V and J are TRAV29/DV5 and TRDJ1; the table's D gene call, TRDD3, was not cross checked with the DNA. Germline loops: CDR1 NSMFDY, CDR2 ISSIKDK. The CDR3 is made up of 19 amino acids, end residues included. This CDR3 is CSVLLSLPGDTQNTDKLIF.

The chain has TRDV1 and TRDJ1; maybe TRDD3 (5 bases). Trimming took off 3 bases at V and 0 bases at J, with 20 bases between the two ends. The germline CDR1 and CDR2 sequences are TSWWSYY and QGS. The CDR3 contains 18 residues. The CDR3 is CALGDPPREWDDTDKLIF. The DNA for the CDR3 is TGTGCTCTTGGGGACCCGCCACGAGAGTGGGATGACACCGATAAACTCATCTTT.

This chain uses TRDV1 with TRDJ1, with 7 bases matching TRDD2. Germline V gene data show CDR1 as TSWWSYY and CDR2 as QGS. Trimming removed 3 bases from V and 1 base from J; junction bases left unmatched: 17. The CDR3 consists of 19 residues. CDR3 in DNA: TGTGCTCTTGGGGATCCCCTCCCTTCCTTGAGCCCCTGCACCGATAAACTCATCTTT. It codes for CALGDPLPSLSPCTDKLIF.

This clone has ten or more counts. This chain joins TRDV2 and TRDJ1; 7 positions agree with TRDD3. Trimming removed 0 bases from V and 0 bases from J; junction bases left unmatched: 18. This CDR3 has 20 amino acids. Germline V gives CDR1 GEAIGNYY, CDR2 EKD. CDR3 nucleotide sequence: TGTGCCTGTGACACCGAGAATTACGATCTAGGGGGATGGGACACCGATAAACTCATCTTT. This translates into CACDTENYDLGGWDTDKLIF.

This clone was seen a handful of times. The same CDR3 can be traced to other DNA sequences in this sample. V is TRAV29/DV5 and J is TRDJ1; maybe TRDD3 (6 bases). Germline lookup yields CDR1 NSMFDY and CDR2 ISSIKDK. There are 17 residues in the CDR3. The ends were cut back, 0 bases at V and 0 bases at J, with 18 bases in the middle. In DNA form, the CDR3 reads TGTGCAGCAAGCGCGTTTGGGGATTTGTACTACACCGATAAACTCATCTTT. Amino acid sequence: CAASAFGDLYYTDKLIF.

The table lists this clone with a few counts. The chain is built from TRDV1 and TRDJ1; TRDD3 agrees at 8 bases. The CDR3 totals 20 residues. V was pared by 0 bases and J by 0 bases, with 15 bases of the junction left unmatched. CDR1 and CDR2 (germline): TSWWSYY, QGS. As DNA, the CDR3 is TGTGCTCTTGGGGAACTTCCCCCACTGGGGGCCCTTGCTTACACCGATAAACTCATCTTT. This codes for CALGELPPLGALAYTDKLIF.